A single sample is the source of the 14 T cell receptor beta chains below, sequenced in a study of cytomegalovirus exposure and HLA in healthy donors. PCR involved 60 Vbeta and 13 Jbeta primers. Here immunoSEQ multiplex PCR was the method, and the copy in TCRdb shows in-frame clones only, minus some. The table records around 150,000 clones, about 72% of them present only once. Sequenced sample: PBMCs. The receptors originated from a man aged 25 to 40 in good health and CMV-seropositive.

The V call is TRBV27, the J call TRBJ2-7; the match to TRBD1 covers 11 bases. The junction had 5 bases not matched to a gene; V was cut back by 8 bases and J by 2 bases. The CDR3 runs 14 residues. Germline V gene data show CDR1 as MNHEY and CDR2 as SMNVEV (reference sequence). This chain's CDR3 is CASEGGQGAYEQYF. DNA for the CDR3: TGTGCCAGCGAAGGGGGACAGGGGGCCTACGAGCAGTACTTC.

The chain employs TRBV5-1 and TRBJ2-3, with D maybe TRBD2 (5 bases). Germline-derived CDR1 and CDR2 are SGHRS and YFSETQ. This CDR3 is 16 amino acids long. V lost 0 bases and J 4 bases, leaving 15 bases between the germline ends. The chain's CDR3 is CASSLGEFWGSDTQYF. CDR3 bases: TGCGCCAGCAGCTTGGGGGAGTTTTGGGGATCAGATACGCAGTATTTT.

The chain has TRBV4-1 and TRBJ2-2; 9 nucleotides line up with TRBD2. The trim removed 1 base at V and 5 bases at J, leaving 5 bases unmatched. The CDR3 spans 16 residues. CDR1 MGHRA and CDR2 YSYEKL come from the germline V gene. The CDR3 reads CASSQAVAGETGELFF. CDR3 coding DNA: TGCGCCAGCAGCCAAGCGGTAGCGGGGGAAACCGGGGAGCTGTTTTTT.

The CDR3 region is CASSLVVSSPLHF. CDR3 sequence (DNA): TGTGCCAGCAGCTTAGTCGTTTCTTCACCCCTCCACTTT. This chain links TRBV11-1 with TRBJ1-6; no reliable D call. The length of the CDR3 is 13 residues. Germline lookup yields CDR1 SGHAT and CDR2 FQDESV (reference sequence). V shed 1 base and J shed 9 bases, with 7 bases lying between them. The whole variable domain, filled in from reference TRBV11-1 and TRBJ1-6, reads EAEVAQSPRYKITEKSQAVAFWCDPISGHATLYWYRQILGQGPELLVQFQDESVVDDSQLPKDRFSAERLKGVDSTLKIQPAELGDSAMYLCASSLVVSSPLHFGNGTRLTVT.

The chain is built from TRBV13 and TRBJ2-5; 7 bases match TRBD1. The length of the CDR3 is 13 residues. CDR1 is PRHDT and CDR2 is FYEKMQ in the germline V gene (reference sequence). V was clipped by 5 bases and J by 10 bases; unmatched bases: 10. The CDR3 nucleotides read TGTGCCAGCAGCCTCTACGGACAGGTCGACCAGTACTTC. It codes for CASSLYGQVDQYF.

In DNA form, the CDR3 reads TGTGCCAGCAGTCAAACAGGGGGCGTTCAGCCCCAGCATTTT. This sequence encodes CASSQTGGVQPQHF. The gene calls are TRBV2 and TRBJ1-5; 9 bases line up with TRBD1. The V segment lost 5 bases and the J segment 6 bases; nucleotides outside the gene matches: 5. This CDR3 is built from 14 residues. The germline V gene encodes CDR1 SNHLY and CDR2 FYNNEI.

V is TRBV21-1 and J is TRBJ1-6; TRBD1, the D gene given by the table, was not confirmed from the DNA. TRBV21-1 has pseudogene status. The CDR3 is 17 residues long. In DNA form, the CDR3 reads TGTGCCAGCAGCAAAGTGGGACAGGGACTTAATAATTCACCCCTCCACTTT. Protein product: CASSKVGQGLNNSPLHF.

In the case of this clone: Other nucleotide sequences in the sample specify the same CDR3. The chain joins TRBV27 to TRBJ1-5; unclear D gene. V was trimmed by 2 bases and J by 2 bases, leaving 7 bases between them. CDR1 and CDR2 from the germline V gene are MNHEY and SMNVEV (reference sequence). The CDR3 is 14 residues long. The CDR3 protein is CASSLGRGNQPQHF. CDR3 in DNA: TGTGCCAGCAGTTTAGGGAGAGGCAATCAGCCCCAGCATTTT.

The chain joins TRBV7-9 to TRBJ1-2, with 9 bases identical to TRBD1. The germline CDR1 and CDR2 sequences are SEHNR and FQNEAQ (reference sequence). The V gene end was trimmed by 5 bases and the J gene end by 4 bases; junction bases not matched to a gene: 5. The CDR3 has 14 amino acids. CDR3 bases: TGTGCCAGCAGCCGGGGACAGGGAGGCTATGGCTACACCTTC. Encoded protein: CASSRGQGGYGYTF.

V is TRBV11-2 and J is TRBJ1-2; D perhaps matches TRBD1 (5 bases). This CDR3 comprises 15 residues. Germline loops: CDR1 SGHAT, CDR2 FQNNGV. Between the trimmed V and J ends, which lost 3 bases and 0 bases, there was a span of 11 bases. This CDR3 is CASSFRGRPNYGYTF. CDR3 nucleotide sequence: TGTGCCAGCAGCTTTCGGGGGAGACCTAACTATGGCTACACCTTC.

The chain combines TRBV25-1 with TRBJ2-5; the match to TRBD2 covers 9 bases. Germline V gene lookup returns CDR1 MGHDK and CDR2 SYGVNS. The ends lost 2 bases at V and 5 bases at J; junction bases unmatched: 3. This CDR3 contains 14 residues. CDR3 sequence (DNA): TGTGCCAGCAGTGAAGCGGGGGGGCAGGAGACCCAGTACTTC. Protein: CASSEAGGQETQYF.

The rearrangement links TRBV5-1 to TRBJ2-7, with 9 bases fitting TRBD1. V dropped 6 bases and J dropped 5; count of bases not matched to a gene: 9. Germline CDR1 and CDR2: SGHRS and YFSETQ. This CDR3 region has 14 residues. The DNA of the CDR3 is TGCGCCAGCAACCTTGGACAGGGGTTGCACGAGCAGTACTTC. The encoded protein is CASNLGQGLHEQYF.

V is TRBV7-9 and J is TRBJ2-5; D remains unclear. Germline CDR1 is SEHNR and CDR2 is FQNEAQ (reference sequence). The ends were cut back, 5 bases at V and 5 bases at J, with 6 bases in the middle. This CDR3 region has 11 residues. In DNA, the CDR3 is TGTGCCAGCAGCCACCGGGAGACCCAGTACTTC. This sequence encodes CASSHRETQYF.

The chain couples TRBV7-9 to TRBJ2-3, with TRBD1 matching over 9 bases. J gave up 2 bases and V 7 bases, and 7 bases lay outside the gene matches. The CDR3 runs to 15 residues. CDR1 is SEHNR, CDR2 FQNEAQ, per germline (reference sequence). The DNA of the CDR3 is TGTGCCAGCAACGGGGACAGGGCAAACACAGATACGCAGTATTTT. It is translated as CASNGDRANTDTQYF.